The 30 T cell receptor beta chains below were found in one sample sequenced in a study of blood T cell repertoires in COVID-19. Using immunoSEQ multiplex PCR, the repertoire was profiled, and TCRdb retains in-frame clones only, with some absent. The table shows 200,000 to 250,000 clones, with approximately 81% occurring only once. The specimen sequenced was peripheral blood. The receptor set was obtained from a woman aged 80 or older with acute or convalescent COVID-19.

This sequence joins TRBV28 and TRBJ1-6, with 10 bases fitting TRBD1. Trimming removed 5 bases from V and 9 bases from J; junction bases left unmatched: 10. Germline values: CDR1 MDHEN, CDR2 SYDVKM. This CDR3 has 16 amino acids. The CDR3 reads CASSPRQGAGRSPLHF. CDR3 in DNA: TGTGCCAGCAGTCCCCGACAGGGGGCAGGACGTTCACCCCTCCACTTT.

The rearrangement uses TRBV2 and TRBJ1-1; 10 nucleotides agree with TRBD1. CDR1 SNHLY and CDR2 FYNNEI come from the germline V gene. Trimming at V came to 0 bases and at J to 4 bases, leaving 14 bases not matched to a gene. The CDR3 is 19 amino acids. The CDR3 reads CASSEALFGQGVWSTEAFF. CDR3 bases: TGTGCCAGCAGTGAAGCGCTTTTTGGACAGGGGGTATGGAGCACTGAAGCTTTCTTT.

The V gene is TRBV29-1, the J gene TRBJ1-1; TRBD1 matches at 8 bases. Germline V gene lookup returns CDR1 SQVTM and CDR2 ANQGSEA. There are 13 residues in the CDR3. With 7 bases clipped from V and 5 bases from J, the junction kept 9 bases outside the gene matches. CDR3 sequence reads: CSGKQGGGTEAFF. DNA for the CDR3: TGCAGCGGAAAACAGGGGGGTGGGACTGAAGCTTTCTTT.

The J gene is TRBJ1-1, the V gene TRBV29-1; D is perhaps TRBD1 (5 bases). The CDR3 consists of 15 residues. Between the trimmed V and J ends, which lost 6 bases and 7 bases, there was a span of 24 bases. Germline V gene data show CDR1 as SQVTM and CDR2 as ANQGSEA. This chain's CDR3 is CSVALTDLGGGEAFF. CDR3 sequence (DNA): TGCAGCGTCGCCCTGACAGATCTGGGGGGAGGTGAAGCTTTCTTT.

CDR3 nucleotide sequence: TGTGCCAGCAGCTTAGATGGACTAGCGGTATCAGATACGCAGTATTTT. It is translated as CASSLDGLAVSDTQYF. The J gene is TRBJ2-3, the V gene TRBV7-9, with 10 positions matching TRBD2. This CDR3 has 16 residues. Germline assignment: CDR1 SEHNR and CDR2 FQNEAQ (reference sequence). Losses at the gene ends were 1 base for V and 4 bases for J; bases not matched to a gene: 5.

The count of this clone is one. V is TRBV5-1 and J is TRBJ1-3; D is undetermined. Germline V gene data show CDR1 as SGHRS and CDR2 as YFSETQ. V lost 3 bases, J lost 1 base, and 17 bases lay in between. The CDR3 consists of 17 residues. This CDR3 reads CASSSEPRQTSGNTIYF. The CDR3 bases are TGCGCCAGCAGCTCGGAACCCCGACAAACTTCTGGAAACACCATATATTTT.

The chain employs TRBV5-4 and TRBJ2-5, with 9 bases aligning to TRBD2. J lost 3 bases, V lost 5 bases, and 5 bases had no gene match. The germline V gene has CDR1 SGHNT and CDR2 YYREEE (reference sequence). The CDR3 consists of 14 residues. As DNA, the CDR3 is TGTGCCAGCAGGAGCGGGGGGCCGGAAGAGACCCAGTACTTC. Protein: CASRSGGPEETQYF.

This chain connects TRBV7-2 to TRBJ1-5; possibly TRBD1 for D (6 bases). The CDR3 totals 16 residues. Trimming cost V 6 bases and J 3 bases, with 18 bases left between them. CDR1 is SGHTA and CDR2 is FQGNSA in the germline V gene. The CDR3 nucleotides are TGTGCCAGCAGGCGTGGGGGCTTGGGCCACAATCAGCCCCAGCATTTT. As protein: CASRRGGLGHNQPQHF.

This clone was counted many times. CDR3 sequence: CASSFSGGPHTGELFF. The CDR3 DNA sequence: TGTGCCAGCAGTTTTTCAGGGGGGCCCCACACCGGGGAGCTGTTTTTT. This chain uses TRBV27 with TRBJ2-2; tentative D call: TRBD1 (7 bases). This CDR3 has 16 amino acids. In germline, CDR1 is MNHEY, CDR2 SMNVEV (reference sequence). V was pared by 3 bases and J by 3 bases, with 14 bases between.

The chain couples TRBV27 to TRBJ2-5; 8 bases fit TRBD1. The CDR3 contains 13 residues. Germline V gene data show CDR1 as MNHEY and CDR2 as SMNVEV (reference sequence). The junction had 6 bases not matched to a gene; V was cut back by 7 bases and J by 5 bases. CDR3 nucleotide sequence: TGTGCCAGCACAGGGGGCAGGGGGGAGACCCAGTACTTC. It codes for CASTGGRGETQYF.

The genes are TRBV9 and TRBJ2-3; D might be TRBD1 (7 bases). The germline gives CDR1 SGDLS, CDR2 YYNGEE. Trimming removed 4 bases at V and 5 bases at J, with 26 bases between. This CDR3 is 18 amino acids long. CDR3 sequence reads: CASSPRDSAGTLRDTQYF. Written as DNA, the CDR3 is TGTGCCAGCAGCCCCCGGGACAGCGCGGGGACCTTGAGAGATACGCAGTATTTT. Using reference TRBV9 and TRBJ2-3 for the parts outside the CDR3, the full variable domain is DSGVTQTPKHLITATGQRVTLRCSPRSGDLSVYWYQQSLDQGLQFLIQYYNGEERAKGNILERFSAQQFPDLHSELNLSSLELGDSALYFCASSPRDSAGTLRDTQYFGPGTRLTVL.

This chain connects TRBV5-1 to TRBJ1-1; no clear D gene. The CDR3 covers 15 residues. In germline, CDR1 is SGHRS, CDR2 YFSETQ. Trimming pared 0 bases from V and 5 bases from J, leaving 14 bases between. CDR3 sequence reads: CASSLALGEGTEAFF. The CDR3 DNA is TGCGCCAGCAGCTTGGCCCTCGGCGAGGGAACTGAAGCTTTCTTT.

The V and J genes are TRBV5-1 and TRBJ1-4; 7 bases map to TRBD1. V dropped 4 bases and J dropped 5; count of bases not matched to a gene: 8. The CDR3 extends over 15 amino acids. CDR1 is SGHRS and CDR2 is YFSETQ in the germline V gene. CDR3 DNA: TGCGCCAGCAGCGTCCAGGGACAGCTAAATGAAAAACTGTTTTTT. Amino acid sequence: CASSVQGQLNEKLFF. Drawing the rest from reference TRBV5-1 and TRBJ1-4, the complete variable domain is KAGVTQTPRYLIKTRGQQVTLSCSPISGHRSVSWYQQTPGQGLQFLFEYFSETQRNKGNFPGRFSGRQFSNSRSEMNVSTLELGDSALYLCASSVQGQLNEKLFFGSGTQLSVL.

The chain has TRBV7-6 and TRBJ2-2, with 7 bases that match TRBD1. The CDR3 is 17 residues long. V lost 3 bases and J lost 1; bases outside the gene matches: 8. Germline CDR1 and CDR2: SGHVS and FNYEAQ. CDR3 amino acids: CASSFGPGQLNTGELFF. CDR3 in DNA: TGTGCCAGCAGCTTTGGACCGGGACAGTTGAACACCGGGGAGCTGTTTTTT.

The chain has TRBV7-8 and TRBJ1-4; maybe TRBD1 (6 bases). V shed 1 base and J shed 8 bases, with 14 bases lying between them. This CDR3 is 15 amino acids long. Looked up from germline, CDR1 is SGHVS and CDR2 is FQNEAQ. CDR3 in DNA: TGTGCCAGCAGCTTAGGGGCAGGGGTAAACGAAAAACTGTTTTTT. Residues: CASSLGAGVNEKLFF.

This chain uses TRBV12-3 or TRBV12-4 with TRBJ1-2; a weak D match, TRBD1 (6 bases). The length of the CDR3 is 13 residues. V was trimmed by 0 bases and J by 10 bases, leaving 12 bases between them. Here the CDR3 reads CASSLALDSPYTF. In nucleotides, the CDR3 is TGTGCCAGCAGTTTAGCGCTGGACAGCCCCTACACCTTC.

The chain carries TRBV5-1 and TRBJ1-4, with TRBD1 matching over 10 bases. Per germline, CDR1 SGHRS and CDR2 YFSETQ. There are 15 residues in the CDR3. The ends lost 4 bases at V and 6 bases at J; junction bases unmatched: 6. CDR3 in amino acids: CASSRDRGSDEKLFF. CDR3 in DNA: TGCGCCAGCAGCCGGGACAGGGGAAGTGATGAAAAACTGTTTTTT.

This clone was detected a few times. V is TRBV7-9 and J is TRBJ1-6; D gene uncertain. In germline, CDR1 is SEHNR, CDR2 FQNEAQ (reference sequence). This CDR3 region has 12 residues. The V and J ends lost 6 bases and 5 bases respectively, with 5 bases between them. The CDR3 loop is CASSQNNSPLHF. CDR3 nucleotide sequence: TGTGCCAGCAGTCAGAATAATTCACCCCTCCACTTT. Full variable domain (rest looked up from reference TRBV7-9 and TRBJ1-6): DTGVSQNPRHKITKRGQNVTFRCDPISEHNRLYWYRQTLGQGPEFLTYFQNEAQLEKSRLLSDRFSAERPKGSFSTLEIQRTEQGDSAMYLCASSQNNSPLHFGNGTRLTVT.

The chain has TRBV19 and TRBJ1-1; D is possibly TRBD1 (6 bases). In germline, CDR1 is LNHDA, CDR2 SQIVND (reference sequence). This CDR3 is built from 16 residues. V lost 3 bases and J 1 base, leaving 15 bases between the germline ends. The CDR3 loop is CASSMGGHRGNTEAFF. As DNA, the CDR3 is TGTGCCAGTAGTATGGGGGGGCACCGAGGGAACACTGAAGCTTTCTTT.

CDR3 coding DNA: TGTGCCAGCAGCGGACAGGCCTATGGCTACACCTTC. Translated: CASSGQAYGYTF. V usage is TRBV6-5 and J usage is TRBJ1-2; 7 positions match TRBD1. This CDR3 is 12 amino acids long. The germline V gene encodes CDR1 MNHEY and CDR2 SVGAGI. With V trimmed by 6 bases and J by 4 bases, 2 bases remained unmatched.

The rearrangement links TRBV19 to TRBJ1-4, with unresolved D. This CDR3 is built from 14 residues. Germline CDR1 reads LNHDA; CDR2 reads SQIVND (reference sequence). V was pared by 4 bases and J by 0 bases, with 6 bases between. The CDR3 is CASSSGTTNEKLFF. CDR3 sequence (DNA): TGTGCCAGTAGTAGCGGGACAACTAATGAAAAACTGTTTTTT.

The chain uses TRBV19 and TRBJ1-2, with TRBD1 matching over 10 bases. CDR1 LNHDA and CDR2 SQIVND come from the germline V gene (reference sequence). The CDR3 runs to 17 residues. J lost 7 bases, V lost 6 bases, and 17 bases had no gene match. The CDR3 sequence is CASSHRQGASTRGGYTF. The CDR3 coding sequence is TGTGCCAGTAGCCACCGACAGGGGGCTTCGACGCGTGGTGGCTACACCTTC.

This chain joins TRBV6-5 and TRBJ2-3; the D gene is possibly TRBD1 (5 bases). The CDR3 extends over 11 amino acids. CDR1 MNHEY and CDR2 SVGAGI come from the germline V gene. V was clipped by 9 bases and J by 5 bases, with 9 bases between them. This CDR3 is CASGQGDTQYF. The CDR3 DNA is TGTGCCAGTGGGCAGGGAGATACGCAGTATTTT.

The J gene is TRBJ1-5, the V gene TRBV15; D might be TRBD1 (5 bases). The V gene lost 4 bases and the J gene lost 7 bases, with 23 bases spanning the gap. This CDR3 is built from 17 residues. Germline-derived CDR1 and CDR2 are LNHNV and YYDKDF (reference sequence). CDR3 region: CATSTHVWTAGSQPQHF. For the CDR3, the DNA is TGTGCCACCAGCACCCACGTTTGGACCGCAGGGTCCCAGCCCCAGCATTTT. The complete variable domain, with remaining parts taken from reference TRBV15 and TRBJ1-5, reads DAMVIQNPRYQVTQFGKPVTLSCSQTLNHNVMYWYQQKSSQAPKLLFHYYDKDFNNEADTPDNFQSRRPNTSFCFLDIRSPGLGDTAMYLCATSTHVWTAGSQPQHFGDGTRLSIL.

The V gene is TRBV4-1, the J gene TRBJ1-5; D not certain. The germline CDR1 and CDR2 sequences are MGHRA and YSYEKL. CDR3 size: 16 residues. Between the trimmed V and J ends, which lost 0 bases and 0 bases, there was a span of 9 bases. The CDR3 loop reads CASSQDEHLSNQPQHF. CDR3 nucleotides: TGCGCCAGCAGCCAAGATGAACATCTTAGCAATCAGCCCCAGCATTTT.

The gene calls are TRBV7-2 and TRBJ1-6, with a tentative D call TRBD1 (5 bases). V was cut by 5 bases and J by 0 bases, with 8 bases left in between. There are 15 residues in the CDR3. Germline loops: CDR1 SGHTA, CDR2 FQGNSA. Written as DNA, the CDR3 is TGTGCCAGCAGCCCCGGGGGCTCCTATAATTCACCCCTCCACTTT. Amino acids: CASSPGGSYNSPLHF.

The genes are TRBV5-1 and TRBJ2-4; D not resolved. V gave up 2 bases and J gave up 0 bases, with 12 bases separating them. CDR1 SGHRS and CDR2 YFSETQ come from the germline V gene. This CDR3 contains 16 residues. The CDR3 loop is CASSFQESGAKNIQYF. As DNA, the CDR3 is TGCGCCAGCAGCTTCCAGGAATCCGGAGCCAAAAACATTCAGTACTTC.

CDR3 in amino acids: CATSRFPVGQGSFYTF. CDR3 in DNA: TGTGCCACCAGCAGATTTCCGGTGGGGCAGGGGTCGTTCTACACCTTC. The rearrangement joins TRBV15 to TRBJ1-2; TRBD1 is a possible D gene (6 bases). This CDR3 contains 16 residues. V lost 2 bases and J lost 10, with 23 bases in between. Germline lookup yields CDR1 LNHNV and CDR2 YYDKDF (reference sequence).

The chain uses TRBV23-1 and TRBJ2-7, with 7 positions matching TRBD2. TRBV23-1 is an open reading frame, and its role is uncertain. The CDR3 is made up of 16 amino acids. V shed 2 bases and J 2 bases; nucleotides not matched to a gene: 9. The chain's CDR3 is CASSQNGGRVTYEQYF. The CDR3 DNA follows: TGCGCCAGCAGTCAAAATGGGGGGAGGGTAACCTACGAGCAGTACTTC.

This clone was observed once. The rearrangement joins TRBV24-1 to TRBJ1-3, with D perhaps TRBD1 (6 bases). CDR3 length equals 13 residues. Trimming removed 10 bases at V and 14 bases at J, with 23 bases between. Germline V gene lookup returns CDR1 KGHDR and CDR2 SFDVKD. The CDR3 region is CATPTGSDPPVYF. CDR3 nucleotide sequence: TGTGCCACGCCTACAGGGAGTGATCCTCCCGTATATTTT.